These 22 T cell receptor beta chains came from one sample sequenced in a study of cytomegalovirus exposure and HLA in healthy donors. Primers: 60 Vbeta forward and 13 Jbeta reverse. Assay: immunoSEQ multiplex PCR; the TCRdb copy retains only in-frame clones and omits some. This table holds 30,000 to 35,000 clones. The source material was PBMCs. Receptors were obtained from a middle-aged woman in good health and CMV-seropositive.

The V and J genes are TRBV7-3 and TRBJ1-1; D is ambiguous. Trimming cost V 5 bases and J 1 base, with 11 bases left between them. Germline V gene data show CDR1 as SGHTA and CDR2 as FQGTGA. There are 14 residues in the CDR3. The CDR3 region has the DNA TGTGCCAGCAGCCCTCGCGGCGGGAACACTGAAGCTTTCTTT. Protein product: CASSPRGGNTEAFF.

As DNA, the CDR3 is TGCGCCAGCAGCTTGGGTTGGGTGGGGACAGGGGACGAGCAGTACTTC. Translated, it gives CASSLGWVGTGDEQYF. The rearrangement links TRBV5-1 to TRBJ2-7, with TRBD1 matching 10 bases. Germline V gene data show CDR1 as SGHRS and CDR2 as YFSETQ. The CDR3 contains 16 residues. Germline trimming cut 0 bases from V and 5 bases from J; bases unmatched to any gene: 8.

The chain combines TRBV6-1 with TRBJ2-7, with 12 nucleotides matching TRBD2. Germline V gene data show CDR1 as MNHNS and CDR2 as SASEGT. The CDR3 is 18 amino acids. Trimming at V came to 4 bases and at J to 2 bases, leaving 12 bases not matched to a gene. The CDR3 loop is CASSVFPQASGGAYEQYF. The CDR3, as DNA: TGTGCCAGCAGTGTATTTCCCCAGGCTAGCGGGGGGGCCTACGAGCAGTACTTC.

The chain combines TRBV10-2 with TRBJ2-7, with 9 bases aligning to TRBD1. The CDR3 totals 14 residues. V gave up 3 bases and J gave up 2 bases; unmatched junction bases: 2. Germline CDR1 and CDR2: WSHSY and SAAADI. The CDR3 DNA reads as TGCGCCAGCAGTGACGGGACAGGGACCTACGAGCAGTACTTC. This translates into CASSDGTGTYEQYF.

CDR3 loop: CASSELPKPYNEQFF. As DNA, the CDR3 is TGTGCCAGCAGTGAACTACCAAAACCCTACAATGAGCAGTTCTTC. The V and J genes are TRBV6-1 and TRBJ2-1; D not certain. CDR1 is MNHNS and CDR2 is SASEGT in the germline V gene. V gave up 2 bases and J gave up 2 bases, with 10 bases separating them. CDR3 length equals 15 residues.

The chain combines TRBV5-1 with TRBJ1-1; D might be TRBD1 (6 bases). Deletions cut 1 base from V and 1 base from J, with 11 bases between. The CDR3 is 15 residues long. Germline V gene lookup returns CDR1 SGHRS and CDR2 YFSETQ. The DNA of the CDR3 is TGCGCCAGCAGCTTGTGGGGGGGCCGGAACACTGAAGCTTTCTTT. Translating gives CASSLWGGRNTEAFF. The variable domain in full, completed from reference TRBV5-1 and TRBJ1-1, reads KAGVTQTPRYLIKTRGQQVTLSCSPISGHRSVSWYQQTPGQGLQFLFEYFSETQRNKGNFPGRFSGRQFSNSRSEMNVSTLELGDSALYLCASSLWGGRNTEAFFGQGTRLTVV.

CDR3 in amino acids: CASSIFFPGANTEAFF. In DNA form, the CDR3 reads TGTGCCAGTAGTATTTTTTTCCCAGGGGCTAACACTGAAGCTTTCTTT. V and J are TRBV19 and TRBJ1-1; possible D gene TRBD1, 6 bases. Germline V gives CDR1 LNHDA, CDR2 SQIVND (reference sequence). The CDR3 runs 16 residues. V was clipped by 3 bases and J by 2 bases, with 16 bases between them.

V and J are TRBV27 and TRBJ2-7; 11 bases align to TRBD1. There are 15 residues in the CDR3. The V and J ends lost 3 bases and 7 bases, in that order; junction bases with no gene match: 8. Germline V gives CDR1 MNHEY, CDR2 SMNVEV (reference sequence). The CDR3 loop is CASSFLGQGAGEQYF. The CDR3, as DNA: TGTGCCAGCAGTTTCCTTGGACAGGGGGCAGGAGAGCAGTACTTC.

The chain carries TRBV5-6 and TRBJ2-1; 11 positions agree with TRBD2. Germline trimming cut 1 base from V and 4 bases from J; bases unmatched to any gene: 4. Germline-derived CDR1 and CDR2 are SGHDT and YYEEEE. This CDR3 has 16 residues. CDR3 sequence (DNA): TGTGCCAGCAGCTTGATGCCTAGCGGGAGGTACAATGAGCAGTTCTTC. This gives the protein CASSLMPSGRYNEQFF. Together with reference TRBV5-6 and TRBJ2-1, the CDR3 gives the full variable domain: DAGVTQSPTHLIKTRGQQVTLRCSPKSGHDTVSWYQQALGQGPQFIFQYYEEEERQRGNFPDRFSGHQFPNYSSELNVNALLLGDSALYLCASSLMPSGRYNEQFFGPGTRLTVL.

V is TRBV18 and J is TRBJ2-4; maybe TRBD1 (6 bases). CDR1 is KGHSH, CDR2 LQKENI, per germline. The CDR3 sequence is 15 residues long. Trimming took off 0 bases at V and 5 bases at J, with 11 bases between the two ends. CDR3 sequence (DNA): TGTGCCAGCTCACCACCTTGGGACACTCAAAACATTCAGTACTTC. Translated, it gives CASSPPWDTQNIQYF.

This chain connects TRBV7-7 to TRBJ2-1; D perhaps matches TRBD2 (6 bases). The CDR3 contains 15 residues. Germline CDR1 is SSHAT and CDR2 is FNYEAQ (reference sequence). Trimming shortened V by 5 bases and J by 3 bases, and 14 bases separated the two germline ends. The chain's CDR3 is CASSHGTGYYNEQFF. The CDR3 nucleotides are TGTGCCAGCAGCCATGGGACTGGGTACTACAATGAGCAGTTCTTC.

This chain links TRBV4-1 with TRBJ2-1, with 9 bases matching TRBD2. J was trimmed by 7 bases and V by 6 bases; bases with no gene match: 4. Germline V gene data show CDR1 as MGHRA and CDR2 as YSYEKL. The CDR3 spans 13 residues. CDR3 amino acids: CASRAGGANEQFF. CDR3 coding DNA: TGCGCCAGCAGGGCGGGGGGGGCGAATGAGCAGTTCTTC.

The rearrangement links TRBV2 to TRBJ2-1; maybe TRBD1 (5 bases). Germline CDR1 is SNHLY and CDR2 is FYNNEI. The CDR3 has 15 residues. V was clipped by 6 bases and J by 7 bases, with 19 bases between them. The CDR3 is CASRYDLRQGNEQFF. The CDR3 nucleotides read TGTGCCAGCAGGTATGATCTCCGGCAGGGTAATGAGCAGTTCTTC.

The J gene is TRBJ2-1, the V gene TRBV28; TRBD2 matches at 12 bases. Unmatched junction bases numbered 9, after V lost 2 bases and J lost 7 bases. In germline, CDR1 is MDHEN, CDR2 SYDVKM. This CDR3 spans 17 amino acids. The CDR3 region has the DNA TGTGCCAGCAGTTTAAGGATCTCTAGCGGGAGGGGGAATGAGCAGTTCTTC. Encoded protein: CASSLRISSGRGNEQFF.

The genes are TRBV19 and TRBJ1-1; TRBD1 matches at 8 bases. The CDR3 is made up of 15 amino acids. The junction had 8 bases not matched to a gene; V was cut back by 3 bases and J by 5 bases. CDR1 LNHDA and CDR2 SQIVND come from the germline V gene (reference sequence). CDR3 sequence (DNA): TGTGCCAGTAGTATCACCTGGACAGGGCAGACTGAAGCTTTCTTT. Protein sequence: CASSITWTGQTEAFF.

The CDR3 bases are TGTGCCAGCAGCTCCCAGACAGTCTACGAGCAGTACTTC. Residues: CASSSQTVYEQYF. The chain carries TRBV5-8 and TRBJ2-7; maybe TRBD1 (5 bases). The ends were cut back, 3 bases at V and 3 bases at J, with 10 bases in the middle. The CDR3 is made up of 13 amino acids. Germline loops: CDR1 SGHTS, CDR2 YDEGEE.

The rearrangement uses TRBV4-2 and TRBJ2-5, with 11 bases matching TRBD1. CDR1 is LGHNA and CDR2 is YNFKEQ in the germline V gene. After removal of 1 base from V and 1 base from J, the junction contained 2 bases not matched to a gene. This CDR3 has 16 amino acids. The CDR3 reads CASSQGDRGGQETQYF. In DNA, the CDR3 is TGTGCCAGCAGCCAAGGGGACAGGGGGGGCCAAGAGACCCAGTACTTC.

CDR3 amino acids: CSVGAGTAGNTIYF. The CDR3 DNA follows: TGCAGCGTTGGAGCCGGGACAGCTGGAAACACCATATATTTT. V and J are TRBV29-1 and TRBJ1-3; TRBD1 matches at 7 bases. The CDR3 contains 14 residues. Trimming took 4 bases from V and 2 from J; bases not matched to a gene: 5. CDR1 is SQVTM, CDR2 ANQGSEA, per germline.

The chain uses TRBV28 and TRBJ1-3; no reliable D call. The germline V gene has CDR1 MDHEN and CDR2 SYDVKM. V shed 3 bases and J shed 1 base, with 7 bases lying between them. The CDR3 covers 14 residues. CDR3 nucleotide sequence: TGTGCCAGCAGTTTGGCGGGGTCTGGAAACACCATATATTTT. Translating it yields CASSLAGSGNTIYF.

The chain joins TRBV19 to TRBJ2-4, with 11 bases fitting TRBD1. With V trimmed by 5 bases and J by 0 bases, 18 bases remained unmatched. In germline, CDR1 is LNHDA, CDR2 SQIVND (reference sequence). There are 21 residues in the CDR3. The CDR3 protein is CASSDATWWTGGAEAKNIQYF. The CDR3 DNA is TGTGCCAGTAGTGACGCGACTTGGTGGACAGGGGGCGCGGAAGCCAAAAACATTCAGTACTTC.

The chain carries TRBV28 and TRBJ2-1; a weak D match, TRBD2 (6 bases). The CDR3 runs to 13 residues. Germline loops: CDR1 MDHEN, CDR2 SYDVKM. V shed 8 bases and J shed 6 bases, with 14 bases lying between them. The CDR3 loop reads CASGGDSRNEQFF. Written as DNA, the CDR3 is TGTGCCAGCGGCGGGGATAGTCGCAATGAGCAGTTCTTC. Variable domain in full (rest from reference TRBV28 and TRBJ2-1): DVKVTQSSRYLVKRTGEKVFLECVQDMDHENMFWYRQDPGLGLRLIYFSYDVKMKEKGDIPEGYSVSREKKERFSLILESASTNQTSMYLCASGGDSRNEQFFGPGTRLTVL.

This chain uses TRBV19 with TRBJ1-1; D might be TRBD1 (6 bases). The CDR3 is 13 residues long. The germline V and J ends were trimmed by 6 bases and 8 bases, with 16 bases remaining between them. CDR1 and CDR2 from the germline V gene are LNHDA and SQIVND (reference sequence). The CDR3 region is CASSITGFLEAFF. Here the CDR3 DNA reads TGTGCCAGTAGCATAACAGGGTTTTTGGAAGCTTTCTTT.